A single sample gave rise to the 3 T cell receptor beta chains below, sequenced in a study of CD8 T cells in ankylosing spondylitis. TCRdb ran MiXCR on the 5' RACE reads and lists one entry per CDR3 protein. The sample holds under 400,000 distinct CDR3 sequences, roughly 10% seen once. The sample comprised blood, either unsorted or a sorted T cell fraction (not recorded which). The receptors were sampled from a female donor with ankylosing spondylitis or in good health (not recorded which).

The chain uses TRBV20-1 and TRBJ1-2, with D unclear. From germline, CDR1 is DFQATT and CDR2 SNEGSKA (reference sequence). The V end was cut by 0 bases, the J end by 1 base, with 6 bases between. This CDR3 has 13 residues. CDR3 in DNA: TGCAGTGCTAGAGATCCAGATAACTATGGCTACACCTTC. It yields the protein CSARDPDNYGYTF.

This clonotype occurred many times. This rearrangement joins TRBV5-5 to TRBJ1-2; D may be TRBD1 (6 bases). V was trimmed by 0 bases and J by 0 bases, leaving 9 bases between them. The germline gives CDR1 SGHKS, CDR2 YYEKEE (reference sequence). CDR3 size: 15 residues. The CDR3 sequence is CASSLEGVPNYGYTF. The CDR3 DNA is TGTGCCAGCAGCTTGGAGGGGGTTCCTAACTATGGCTACACCTTC.

This clonotype came up many times. The chain links TRBV12-3 or TRBV12-4 to TRBJ1-2; D unresolved. This CDR3 spans 13 amino acids. V was trimmed by 6 bases and J by 2 bases, leaving 10 bases between them. The CDR3 region is CASSPVGNYGYTF. CDR3 DNA: TGTGCCAGCAGCCCGGTCGGAAACTATGGCTACACCTTC.